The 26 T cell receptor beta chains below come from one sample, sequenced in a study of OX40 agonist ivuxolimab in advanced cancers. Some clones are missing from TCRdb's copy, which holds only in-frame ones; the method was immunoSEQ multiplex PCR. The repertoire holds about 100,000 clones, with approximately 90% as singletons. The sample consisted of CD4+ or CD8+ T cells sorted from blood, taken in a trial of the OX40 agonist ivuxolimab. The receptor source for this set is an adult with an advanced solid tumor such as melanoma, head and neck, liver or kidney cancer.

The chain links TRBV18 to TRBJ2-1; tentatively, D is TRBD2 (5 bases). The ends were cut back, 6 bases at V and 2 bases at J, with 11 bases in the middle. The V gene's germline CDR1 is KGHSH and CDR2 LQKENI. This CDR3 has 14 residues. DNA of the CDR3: TGTGCCAGCTCGCCTAGCAGCGCCTACAATGAGCAGTTCTTC. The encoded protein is CASSPSSAYNEQFF. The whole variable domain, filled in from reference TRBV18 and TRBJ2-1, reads NAGVMQNPRHLVRRRGQEARLRCSPMKGHSHVYWYRQLPEEGLKFMVYLQKENIIDESGMPKERFSAEFPKEGPSILRIQQVVRGDSAAYFCASSPSSAYNEQFFGPGTRLTVL.

The CDR3 bases are TGTGCCAGCAGCATAATGGCGGCCTCCTACAATGAGCAGTTCTTC. Translation gives CASSIMAASYNEQFF. V gene TRBV7-3 combines with J gene TRBJ2-1; D uncertain. This CDR3 is built from 15 residues. Germline V CDR1 and CDR2: SGHTA, FQGTGA. The germline V and J ends were trimmed by 5 bases and 0 bases, with 11 bases remaining between them. Looking up the rest from reference TRBV7-3 and TRBJ2-1 gives the full variable domain: GAGVSQTPSNKVTEKGKYVELRCDPISGHTALYWYRQSLGQGPEFLIYFQGTGAADDSGLPNDRFFAVRPEGSVSTLKIQRTERGDSAVYLCASSIMAASYNEQFFGPGTRLTVL.

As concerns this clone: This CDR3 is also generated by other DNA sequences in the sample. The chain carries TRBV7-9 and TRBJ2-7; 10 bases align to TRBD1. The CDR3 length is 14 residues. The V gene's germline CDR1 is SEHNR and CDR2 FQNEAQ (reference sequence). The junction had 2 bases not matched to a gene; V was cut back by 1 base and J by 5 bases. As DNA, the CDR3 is TGTGCCAGCAGCTTAGGACAGGGGGCCCACGAGCAGTACTTC. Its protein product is CASSLGQGAHEQYF.

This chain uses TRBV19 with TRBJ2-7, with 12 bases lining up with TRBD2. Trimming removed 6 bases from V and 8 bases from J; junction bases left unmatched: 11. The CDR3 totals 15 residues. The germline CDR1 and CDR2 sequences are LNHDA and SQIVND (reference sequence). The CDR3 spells CASSALAGGRRKQYF. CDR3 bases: TGTGCCAGTAGCGCCCTAGCGGGAGGGAGGAGAAAGCAGTACTTC. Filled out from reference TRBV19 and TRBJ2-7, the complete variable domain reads DGGITQSPKYLFRKEGQNVTLSCEQNLNHDAMYWYRQDPGQGLRLIYYSQIVNDFQKGDIAEGYSVSREKKESFPLTVTSAQKNPTAFYLCASSALAGGRRKQYFGPGTRLTVT.

CDR3 bases: TGTGCCAGTAGTGAATCCGGGACAGCCTACGAGCAGTACTTC. Protein: CASSESGTAYEQYF. The chain employs TRBV19 and TRBJ2-7, with TRBD1 identical over 7 bases. The junction had 6 bases not matched to a gene; V was cut back by 5 bases and J by 2 bases. CDR1 LNHDA and CDR2 SQIVND come from the germline V gene (reference sequence). This CDR3 is built from 14 residues.

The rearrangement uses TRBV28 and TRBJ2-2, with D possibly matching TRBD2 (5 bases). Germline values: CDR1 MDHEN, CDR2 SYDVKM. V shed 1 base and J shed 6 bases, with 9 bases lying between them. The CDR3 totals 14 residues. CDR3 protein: CASSLYGVAGELFF. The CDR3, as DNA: TGTGCCAGCAGTTTATACGGGGTGGCCGGGGAGCTGTTTTTT.

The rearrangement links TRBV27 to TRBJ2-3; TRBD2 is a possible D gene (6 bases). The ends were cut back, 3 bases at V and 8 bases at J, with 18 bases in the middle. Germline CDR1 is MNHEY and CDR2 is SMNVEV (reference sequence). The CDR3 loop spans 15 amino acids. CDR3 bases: TGTGCCAGCAGTTTGACCCGGGAGTTGGTTGTTACGCAGTATTTT. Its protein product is CASSLTRELVVTQYF.

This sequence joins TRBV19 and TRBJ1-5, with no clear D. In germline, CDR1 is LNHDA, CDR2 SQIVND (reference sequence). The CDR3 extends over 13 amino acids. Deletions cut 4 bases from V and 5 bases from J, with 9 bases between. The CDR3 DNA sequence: TGTGCCAGTAGTACTGACGGCGATCAGCCCCAGCATTTT. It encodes CASSTDGDQPQHF.

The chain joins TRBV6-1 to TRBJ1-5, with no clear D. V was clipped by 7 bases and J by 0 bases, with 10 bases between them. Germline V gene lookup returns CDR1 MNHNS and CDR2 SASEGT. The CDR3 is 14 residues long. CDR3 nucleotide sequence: TGTGCCAGCAACGACGGGTATAGCAATCAGCCCCAGCATTTT. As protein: CASNDGYSNQPQHF.

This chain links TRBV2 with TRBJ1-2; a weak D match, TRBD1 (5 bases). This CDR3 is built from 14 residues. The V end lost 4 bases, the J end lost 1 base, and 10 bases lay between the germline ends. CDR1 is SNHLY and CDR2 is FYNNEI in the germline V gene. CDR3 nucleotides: TGTGCCAGCAGTGTGCGGGGGATTAACTATGGCTACACCTTC. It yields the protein CASSVRGINYGYTF.

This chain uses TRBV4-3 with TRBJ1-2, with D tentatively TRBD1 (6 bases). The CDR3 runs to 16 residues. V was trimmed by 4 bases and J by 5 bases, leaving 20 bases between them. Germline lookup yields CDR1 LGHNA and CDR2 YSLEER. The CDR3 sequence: CASSRQTGVGDYGYTF. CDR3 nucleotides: TGCGCCAGCAGCCGACAGACAGGTGTGGGGGATTATGGCTACACCTTC.

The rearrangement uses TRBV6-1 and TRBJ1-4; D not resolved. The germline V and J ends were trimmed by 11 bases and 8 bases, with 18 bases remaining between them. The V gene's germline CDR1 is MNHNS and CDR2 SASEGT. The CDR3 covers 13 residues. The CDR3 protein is CAGRRQSHEKLFF. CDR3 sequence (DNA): TGTGCCGGCCGGCGGCAAAGTCACGAAAAACTGTTTTTT.

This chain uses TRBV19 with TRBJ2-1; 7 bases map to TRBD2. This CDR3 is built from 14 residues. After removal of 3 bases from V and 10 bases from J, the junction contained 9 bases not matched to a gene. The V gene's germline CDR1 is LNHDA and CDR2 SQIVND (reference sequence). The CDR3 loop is CASSMLAARKEQFF. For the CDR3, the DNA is TGTGCCAGTAGTATGCTAGCGGCACGGAAGGAGCAGTTCTTC.

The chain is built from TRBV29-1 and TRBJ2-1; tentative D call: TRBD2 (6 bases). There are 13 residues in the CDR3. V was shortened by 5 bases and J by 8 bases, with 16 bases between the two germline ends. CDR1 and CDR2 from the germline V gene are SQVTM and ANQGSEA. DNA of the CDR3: TGCAGCGTTAGGGTCGGCGGGAACCATGAGCAGTTCTTC. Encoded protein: CSVRVGGNHEQFF.

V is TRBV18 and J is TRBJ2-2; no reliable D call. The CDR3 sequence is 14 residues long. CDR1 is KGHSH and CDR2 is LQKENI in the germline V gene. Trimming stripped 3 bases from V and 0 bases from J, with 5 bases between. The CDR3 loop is CASSPVSNTGELFF. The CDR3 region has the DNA TGTGCCAGCTCACCCGTCTCGAACACCGGGGAGCTGTTTTTT.

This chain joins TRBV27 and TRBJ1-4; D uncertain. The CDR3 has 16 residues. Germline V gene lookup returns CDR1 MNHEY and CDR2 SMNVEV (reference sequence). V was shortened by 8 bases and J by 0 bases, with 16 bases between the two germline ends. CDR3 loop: CASGRPALTTNEKLFF. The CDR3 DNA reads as TGTGCCAGCGGTCGTCCAGCCCTGACAACTAATGAAAAACTGTTTTTT.

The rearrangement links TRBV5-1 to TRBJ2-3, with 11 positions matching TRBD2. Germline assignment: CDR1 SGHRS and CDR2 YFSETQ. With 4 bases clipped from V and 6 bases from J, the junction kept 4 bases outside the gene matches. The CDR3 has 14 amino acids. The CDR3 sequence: CASSPGTSGDTQYF. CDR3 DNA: TGCGCCAGCAGCCCAGGGACTAGCGGCGATACGCAGTATTTT.

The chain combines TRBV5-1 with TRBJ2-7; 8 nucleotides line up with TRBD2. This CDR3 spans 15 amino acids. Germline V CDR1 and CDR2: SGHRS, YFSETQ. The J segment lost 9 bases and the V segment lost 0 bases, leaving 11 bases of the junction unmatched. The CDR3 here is CASSLGRREERWQYF. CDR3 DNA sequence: TGCGCCAGCAGCTTGGGTAGGCGGGAGGAGAGGTGGCAGTACTTC.

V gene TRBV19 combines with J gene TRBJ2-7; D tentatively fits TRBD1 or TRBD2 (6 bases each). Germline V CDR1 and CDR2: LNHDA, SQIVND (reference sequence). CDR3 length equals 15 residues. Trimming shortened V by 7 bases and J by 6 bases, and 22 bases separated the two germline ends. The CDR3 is CASTSQGLGGSEQYF. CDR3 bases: TGTGCCAGTACCTCCCAGGGGTTGGGGGGCAGCGAGCAGTACTTC.

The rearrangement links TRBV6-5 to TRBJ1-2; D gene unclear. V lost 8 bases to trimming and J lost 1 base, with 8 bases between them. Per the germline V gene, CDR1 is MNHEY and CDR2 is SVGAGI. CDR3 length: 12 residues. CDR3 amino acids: CASGSVNYGYTF. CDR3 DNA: TGTGCCAGCGGATCAGTTAACTATGGCTACACCTTC.

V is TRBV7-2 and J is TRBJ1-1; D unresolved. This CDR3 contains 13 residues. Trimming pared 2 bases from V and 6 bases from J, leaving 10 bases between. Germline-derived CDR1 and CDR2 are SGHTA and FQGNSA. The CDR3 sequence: CASSLSVYAEAFF. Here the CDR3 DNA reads TGTGCCAGCAGCTTAAGTGTGTACGCTGAAGCTTTCTTT. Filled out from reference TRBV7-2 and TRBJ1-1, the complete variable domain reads GAGVSQSPSNKVTEKGKDVELRCDPISGHTALYWYRQSLGQGLEFLIYFQGNSAPDKSGLPSDRFSAERTGGSVSTLTIQRTQQEDSAVYLCASSLSVYAEAFFGQGTRLTVV.

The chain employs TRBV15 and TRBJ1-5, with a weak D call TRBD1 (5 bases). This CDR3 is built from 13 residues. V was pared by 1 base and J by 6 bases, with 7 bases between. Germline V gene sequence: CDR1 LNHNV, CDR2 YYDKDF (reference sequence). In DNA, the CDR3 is TGTGCCACCAGCAGAGCAGGGTCTCAGCCCCAGCATTTT. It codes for CATSRAGSQPQHF.

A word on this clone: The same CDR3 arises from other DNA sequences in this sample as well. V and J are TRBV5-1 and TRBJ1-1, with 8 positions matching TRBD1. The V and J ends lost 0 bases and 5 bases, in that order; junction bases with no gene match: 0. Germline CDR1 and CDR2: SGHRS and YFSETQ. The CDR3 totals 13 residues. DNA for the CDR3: TGCGCCAGCAGCTTGGACAGGGGGACTGAAGCTTTCTTT. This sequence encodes CASSLDRGTEAFF.

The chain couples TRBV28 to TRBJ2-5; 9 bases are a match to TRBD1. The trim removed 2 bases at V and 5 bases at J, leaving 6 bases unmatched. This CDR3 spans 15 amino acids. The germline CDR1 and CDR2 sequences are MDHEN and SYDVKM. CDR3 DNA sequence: TGTGCCAGCAGTTTAGGGGGGACAGGGAGGGAGACCCAGTACTTC. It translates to CASSLGGTGRETQYF.

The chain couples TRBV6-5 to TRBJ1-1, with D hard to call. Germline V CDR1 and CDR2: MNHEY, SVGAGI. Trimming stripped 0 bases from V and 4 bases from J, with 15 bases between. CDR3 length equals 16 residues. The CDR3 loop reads CASSYSKSGVGTEAFF. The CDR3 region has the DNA TGTGCCAGCAGTTACTCGAAATCTGGGGTCGGCACTGAAGCTTTCTTT.

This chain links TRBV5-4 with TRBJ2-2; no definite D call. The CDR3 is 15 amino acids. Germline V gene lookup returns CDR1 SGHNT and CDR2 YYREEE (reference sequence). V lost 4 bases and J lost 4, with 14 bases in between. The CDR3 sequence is CASSPQDPRTGELFF. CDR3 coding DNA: TGTGCCAGCAGCCCGCAGGATCCCCGCACCGGGGAGCTGTTTTTT.